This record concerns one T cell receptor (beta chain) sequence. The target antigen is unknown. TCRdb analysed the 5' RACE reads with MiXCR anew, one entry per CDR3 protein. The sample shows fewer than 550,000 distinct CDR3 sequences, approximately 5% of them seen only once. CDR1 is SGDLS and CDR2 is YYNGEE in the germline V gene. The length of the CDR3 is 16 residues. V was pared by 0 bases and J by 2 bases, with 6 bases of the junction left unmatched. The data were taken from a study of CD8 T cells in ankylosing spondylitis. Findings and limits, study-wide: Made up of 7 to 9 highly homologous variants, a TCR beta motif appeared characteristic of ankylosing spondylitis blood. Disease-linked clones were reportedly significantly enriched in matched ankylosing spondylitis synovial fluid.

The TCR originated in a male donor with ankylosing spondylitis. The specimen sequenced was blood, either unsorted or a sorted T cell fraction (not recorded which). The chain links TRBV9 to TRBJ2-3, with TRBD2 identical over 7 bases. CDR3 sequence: CASSVGSGENTDTQYF. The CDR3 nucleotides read TGTGCCAGCAGCGTAGGGAGCGGGGAGAACACAGATACGCAGTATTTT. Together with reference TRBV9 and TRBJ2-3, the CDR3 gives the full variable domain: DSGVTQTPKHLITATGQRVTLRCSPRSGDLSVYWYQQSLDQGLQFLIQYYNGEERAKGNILERFSAQQFPDLHSELNLSSLELGDSALYFCASSVGSGENTDTQYFGPGTRLTVL.